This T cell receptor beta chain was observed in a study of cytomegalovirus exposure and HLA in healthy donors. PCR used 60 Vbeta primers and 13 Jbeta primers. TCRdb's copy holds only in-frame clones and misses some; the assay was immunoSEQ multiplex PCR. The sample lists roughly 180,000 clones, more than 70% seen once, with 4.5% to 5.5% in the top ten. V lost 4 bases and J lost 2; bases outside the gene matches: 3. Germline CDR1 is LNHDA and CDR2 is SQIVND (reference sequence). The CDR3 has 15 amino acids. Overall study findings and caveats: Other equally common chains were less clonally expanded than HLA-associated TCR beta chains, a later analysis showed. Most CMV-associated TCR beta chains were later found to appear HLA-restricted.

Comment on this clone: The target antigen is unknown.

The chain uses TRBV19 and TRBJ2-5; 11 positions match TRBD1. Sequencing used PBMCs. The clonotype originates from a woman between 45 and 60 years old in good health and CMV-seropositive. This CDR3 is CASSTGTGGQETQYF. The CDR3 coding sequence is TGTGCCAGTAGTACCGGGACAGGGGGACAAGAGACCCAGTACTTC.